The subject of this entry is one T cell receptor beta chain. The antigen is unknown. These data come from a study of cytomegalovirus exposure and HLA in healthy donors. The PCR employed 60 Vbeta primers together with 13 Jbeta primers. Assay: immunoSEQ multiplex PCR; the TCRdb copy retains only in-frame clones and omits some. This sample yields about 160,000 clones, of which roughly 80% are seen a single time; approximately 4.5% belongs to the top ten. Study-wide results and limits: The study listed 150 to 200 cytomegalovirus-associated TCR beta chains. Analyses of presence/absence relied on an assumption of roughly uniform sequencing depth across donors.

The CDR3 is 15 residues long. The V gene end was trimmed by 4 bases and the J gene end by 0 bases; junction bases not matched to a gene: 5. Per the germline V gene, CDR1 is LNHDA and CDR2 is SQIVND (reference sequence). The TCR sequence derives from a man aged 25 to 40 in good health and CMV-seronegative. The V and J genes are TRBV19 and TRBJ1-1, with 7 bases matching TRBD1. The specimen was PBMCs. As DNA, the CDR3 is TGTGCCAGTAGTAAAACAGGGGCCGTGAACACTGAAGCTTTCTTT. Translating gives CASSKTGAVNTEAFF.